This T cell receptor (beta chain) was identified during a study of persistence of HIV-infected CD4 T cells. The sample holds a few counts of this clone. The antigen is undetermined. An overlapping HIV-1 Gag peptide pool stimulated these cells at about 0.94 ug/peptide/mL. Sorting of responding CD4+ T cells relied on upregulated CD40 ligand together with CD69. The libraries were made with immunoSEQ version 4 in survey mode. Profiled with immunoSEQ multiplex PCR; TCRdb holds only in-frame clones, not every one. The table records 25,000 to 35,000 clones, 70% of them present only once. V was shortened by 5 bases and J by 1 base, with 8 bases between the two germline ends. The CDR3 extends over 13 amino acids. Germline V CDR1 and CDR2: SNHLY, FYNNEI.

This TCR was recovered from an adult man with HIV who was CMV-seropositive. The V gene is TRBV2, the J gene TRBJ1-1; tentatively, D is TRBD1 (6 bases). This material consisted of CD4+ T cells sorted from PBMCs after approximately 20-hour stimulation, taken from a patient who received antiretroviral therapy. DNA for the CDR3: TGTGCCAGCAGTCAGGACAGGAACACTGAAGCTTTCTTT. The encoded protein is CASSQDRNTEAFF.